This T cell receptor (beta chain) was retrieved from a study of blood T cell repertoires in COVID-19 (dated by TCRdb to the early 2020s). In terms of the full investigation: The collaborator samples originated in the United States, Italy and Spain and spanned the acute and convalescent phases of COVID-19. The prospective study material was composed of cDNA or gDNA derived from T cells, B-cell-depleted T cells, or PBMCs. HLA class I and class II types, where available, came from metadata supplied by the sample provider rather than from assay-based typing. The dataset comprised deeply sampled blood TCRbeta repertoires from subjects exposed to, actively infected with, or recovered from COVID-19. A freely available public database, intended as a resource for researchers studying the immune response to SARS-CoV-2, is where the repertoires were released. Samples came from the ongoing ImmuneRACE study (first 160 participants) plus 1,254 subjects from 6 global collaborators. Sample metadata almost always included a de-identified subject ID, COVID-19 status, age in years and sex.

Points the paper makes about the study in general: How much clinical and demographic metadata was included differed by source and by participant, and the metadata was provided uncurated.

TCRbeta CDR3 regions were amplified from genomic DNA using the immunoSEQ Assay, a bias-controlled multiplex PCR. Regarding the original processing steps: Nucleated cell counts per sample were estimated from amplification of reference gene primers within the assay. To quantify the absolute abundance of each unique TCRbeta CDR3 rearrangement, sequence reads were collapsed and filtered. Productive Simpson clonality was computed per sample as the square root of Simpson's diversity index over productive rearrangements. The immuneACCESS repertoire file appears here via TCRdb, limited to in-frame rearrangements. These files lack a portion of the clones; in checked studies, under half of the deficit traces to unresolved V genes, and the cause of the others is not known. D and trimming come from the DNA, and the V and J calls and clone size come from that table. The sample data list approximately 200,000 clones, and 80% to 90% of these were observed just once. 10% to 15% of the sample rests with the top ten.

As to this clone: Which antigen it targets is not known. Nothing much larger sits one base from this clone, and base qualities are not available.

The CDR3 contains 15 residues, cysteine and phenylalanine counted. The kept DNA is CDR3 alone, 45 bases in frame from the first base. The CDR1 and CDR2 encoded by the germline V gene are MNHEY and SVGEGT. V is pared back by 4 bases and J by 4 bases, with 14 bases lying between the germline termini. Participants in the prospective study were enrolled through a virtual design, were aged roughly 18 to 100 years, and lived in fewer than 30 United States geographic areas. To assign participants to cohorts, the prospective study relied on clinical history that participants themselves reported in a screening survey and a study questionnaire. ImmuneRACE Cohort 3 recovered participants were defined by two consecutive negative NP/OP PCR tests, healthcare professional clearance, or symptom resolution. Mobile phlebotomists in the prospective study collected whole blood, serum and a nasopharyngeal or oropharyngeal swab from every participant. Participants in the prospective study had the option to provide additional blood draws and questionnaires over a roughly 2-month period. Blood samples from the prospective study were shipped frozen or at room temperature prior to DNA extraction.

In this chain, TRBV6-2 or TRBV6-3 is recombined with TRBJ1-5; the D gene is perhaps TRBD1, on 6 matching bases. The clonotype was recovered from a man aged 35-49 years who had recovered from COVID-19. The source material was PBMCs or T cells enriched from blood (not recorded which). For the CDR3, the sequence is CASSLTDRRNQPQHF. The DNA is TGTGCCAGCAGTTTAACGGACAGAAGAAATCAGCCCCAGCATTTT.